These T cell receptor beta chains were read from a single sample in a study of blood T cells in healthy people across ages. In TCRdb, the 5' RACE reads were re-called with MiXCR into one record per CDR3 protein. Here the sample spans about 620,000 distinct CDR3 sequences, roughly 21% being singletons. Sample: blood. These receptors came from a man in his sixties or seventies in good health. The CDR3 runs from the conserved cysteine through the conserved F or W. D genes are given only for firm matches. Expanded clones are given a class, and other clones once, few, many or no size at all.

size	D	V	J	CDR3	DNA
few	NA	TRBV10-3	TRBJ2-1	CAISDGSPRRGNEQFF	TGTGCCATCAGTGATGGCAGCCCCCGGAGGGGCAATGAGCAGTTCTTC
few	NA	TRBV29-1	TRBJ1-5	CSVGGGKNQPQHF	TGCAGCGTTGGGGGGGGTAAAAATCAGCCCCAGCATTTT
few	NA	TRBV7-2	TRBJ2-2	CASSSGIDTGELFF	TGTGCCAGCAGCTCGGGGATAGACACCGGGGAGCTGTTTTTT
few	NA	TRBV20-1	TRBJ1-2	CSARDPVRKDYGYTF	TGCAGTGCTAGAGATCCGGTGAGGAAGGACTATGGCTACACCTTC
once	TRBD2	TRBV19	TRBJ2-1	CASSSGRAGWYNEQFF	TGTGCCAGTAGTTCTGGGAGGGCCGGGTGGTACAATGAGCAGTTCTTC
NA	NA	TRBV20-1	TRBJ1-1	CSAPRTALNTEAFF	TGCAGTGCTCCCCGGACAGCTTTGAACACTGAAGCTTTCTTT
few	TRBD1	TRBV20-1	TRBJ1-1	CSATDRVEAEAFF	TGCAGTGCCACGGACAGGGTAGAGGCCGAAGCTTTCTTT
NA	TRBD1	TRBV7-6	TRBJ2-5	CASSLEATGGGETQYF	TGTGCCAGCAGCTTAGAAGCTACAGGGGGAGGTGAGACCCAGTACTTC
NA	TRBD1	TRBV28	TRBJ1-5	CASSFAGGHQPQHF	TGTGCCAGCAGTTTTGCAGGGGGTCATCAGCCCCAGCATTTT
few	NA	TRBV20-1	TRBJ2-5	CSARDRFQETQYF	TGCAGTGCTAGAGACCGATTCCAAGAGACCCAGTACTTC
NA	TRBD1	TRBV28	TRBJ2-1	CALSTRGQGVNNEQFF	TGTGCCCTCTCAACCCGCGGGCAGGGGGTAAACAATGAGCAGTTCTTC
NA	NA	TRBV20-1	TRBJ1-2	CSPDIDNYGYTF	TGCAGTCCGGACATCGATAACTATGGCTACACCTTC
once	TRBD2	TRBV12-3/TRBV12-4	TRBJ2-3	CASSRRVAGVSTDTQYF	TGTGCCAGCAGTCGTCGGGTAGCGGGAGTTAGCACAGATACGCAGTATTTT
NA	NA	TRBV6-2/TRBV6-3	TRBJ1-1	CASILGNTEAFF	TGTGCCAGCATTCTGGGGAACACTGAAGCTTTCTTT
NA	TRBD2	TRBV7-9	TRBJ2-7	CASSSAGVLSYEQYF	TGTGCCAGCAGCTCGGCGGGGGTCCTGTCCTACGAGCAGTACTTC
NA	TRBD2	TRBV4-2	TRBJ2-3	CASSQVSTSGRDTQYF	TGTGCCAGCAGCCAAGTTTCGACTAGCGGGAGAGATACGCAGTATTTT
few	TRBD2	TRBV6-1	TRBJ2-1	CASSGGLAGEGEQFF	TGTGCCAGCAGTGGAGGACTAGCGGGAGAGGGGGAGCAGTTCTTC
few	TRBD1	TRBV29-1	TRBJ2-1	CSGLRDRDYNEQFF	TGCAGCGGACTCCGGGACAGGGACTACAATGAGCAGTTCTTC
few	TRBD2	TRBV7-3	TRBJ2-1	CASSPRLAGGLSSYNEQFF	TGTGCCAGCAGCCCCCGACTAGCGGGAGGCTTGAGCTCCTACAATGAGCAGTTCTTC
few	TRBD2	TRBV29-1	TRBJ2-1	CSVGSGSRSGNEQFF	TGCAGCGTTGGTAGCGGGAGTAGGTCCGGCAATGAGCAGTTCTTC
few	NA	TRBV20-1	TRBJ1-1	CSAVRTGGTEAFF	TGCAGTGCAGTCCGGACGGGAGGAACTGAAGCTTTCTTT
many	TRBD2	TRBV6-6	TRBJ2-7	CASSYQLAGHYEQYF	TGTGCCAGCAGTTACCAACTAGCGGGACATTACGAGCAGTACTTC
NA	TRBD2	TRBV9	TRBJ2-1	CASSPQELAGGYNEQFF	TGTGCCAGCAGCCCTCAAGAACTAGCGGGGGGCTACAATGAGCAGTTCTTC
NA	NA	TRBV6-1	TRBJ1-1	CASSDRQGRGEAFF	TGTGCCAGCAGTGATCGGCAGGGGCGTGGGGAAGCTTTCTTT
NA	NA	TRBV11-3	TRBJ2-5	CASSLGPSSQETQYF	TGTGCCAGCAGCTTAGGACCCAGCTCCCAAGAGACCCAGTACTTC
few	NA	TRBV18	TRBJ2-1	CASSPPNVGPNEQFF	TGTGCCAGCTCACCTCCTAATGTAGGTCCCAATGAGCAGTTCTTC
few	NA	TRBV9	TRBJ2-1	CASSVAYTGYNEQFF	TGTGCCAGCAGCGTAGCCTATACAGGGTACAATGAGCAGTTCTTC
NA	TRBD1	TRBV20-1	TRBJ1-5	CSARTGGYSNQPQHF	TGCAGTGCGAGGACAGGGGGCTATAGCAATCAGCCCCAGCATTTT
NA	TRBD1	TRBV29-1	TRBJ1-5	CSVAQGNQPQHF	TGCAGCGTGGCACAGGGGAATCAGCCCCAGCATTTT
NA	TRBD1	TRBV6-1	TRBJ1-2	CASGGQRHYGYTF	TGTGCCAGCGGGGGACAGCGGCACTATGGCTACACCTTC
NA	TRBD1	TRBV13	TRBJ2-2	CASRTGANTGELFF	TGTGCCAGCCGGACAGGAGCGAACACCGGGGAGCTGTTTTTT
NA	NA	TRBV20-1	TRBJ1-2	CSASNRAGGYTF	TGCAGTGCCTCTAACAGGGCTGGGGGCTACACCTTC
few	TRBD1	TRBV5-1	TRBJ2-7	CASSLGQGANYEQYF	TGCGCCAGCAGCTTGGGACAGGGGGCGAATTACGAGCAGTACTTC
few	NA	TRBV3-1	TRBJ2-1	CASSQGVDQFF	TGTGCCAGCAGCCAAGGGGTCGACCAGTTCTTC
NA	NA	TRBV7-9	TRBJ2-1	CASSLILISYNEQFF	TGTGCCAGCAGCTTAATCCTCATATCCTACAATGAGCAGTTCTTC
many	NA	TRBV20-1	TRBJ1-4	CSARADYEKLFF	TGCAGTGCTAGGGCTGATTATGAAAAACTGTTTTTT
many	NA	TRBV20-1	TRBJ1-3	CSAALRGRNTIYF	TGCAGTGCCGCCCTGAGGGGGAGAAACACCATATATTTT
once	NA	TRBV6-5	TRBJ2-1	CASRSLGGNYNEQFF	TGTGCCAGCAGGTCCCTAGGGGGGAACTACAATGAGCAGTTCTTC
few	TRBD1	TRBV13	TRBJ1-1	CASSLGAGGGEAFF	TGTGCCAGCAGCTTAGGCGCAGGGGGAGGTGAAGCTTTCTTT
few	TRBD1	TRBV7-9	TRBJ2-5	CASSHPGQGTETQYF	TGTGCCAGCAGCCATCCCGGACAGGGGACAGAGACCCAGTACTTC
NA	NA	TRBV21-1	TRBJ2-2	CASSTPIAEPNTGELFF	TGTGCCAGCAGCACTCCCATAGCGGAGCCGAACACCGGGGAGCTGTTTTTT
few	NA	TRBV9	TRBJ2-4	CASSPQGGAKNIQYF	TGTGCCAGCAGCCCCCAGGGGGGGGCCAAAAACATTCAGTACTTC
NA	NA	TRBV3-1	TRBJ2-7	CASSQLEDEQYF	TGTGCCAGCAGCCAATTAGAGGACGAGCAGTACTTC
many	NA	TRBV5-1	TRBJ2-5	CASSDGETQYF	TGCGCCAGCAGCGATGGAGAGACCCAGTACTTC
NA	NA	TRBV28	TRBJ2-7	CASSSLTVPVYEQYF	TGTGCCAGCAGTTCCCTGACAGTTCCTGTCTACGAGCAGTACTTC
few	TRBD2	TRBV12-3/TRBV12-4	TRBJ2-5	CASIPGLAGETQYF	TGTGCCAGCATCCCGGGACTAGCGGGAGAGACCCAGTACTTC
many	NA	TRBV5-1	TRBJ2-7	CASRASLVGEQYF	TGCGCCAGCAGAGCCTCTCTAGTGGGAGAGCAGTACTTC
many	NA	TRBV7-2	TRBJ2-7	CASSSQPGPAYEQYF	TGTGCCAGCAGCTCACAACCGGGACCAGCCTACGAGCAGTACTTC
once	NA	TRBV7-2	TRBJ1-1	CASSQKTGTPYLGNTEAFF	TGTGCCAGCAGCCAGAAGACCGGGACACCTTACCTCGGGAACACTGAAGCTTTCTTT
few	NA	TRBV4-1	TRBJ1-4	CASSQVAVNNEKLFF	TGCGCCAGCAGCCAAGTGGCAGTAAACAATGAAAAACTGTTTTTT
few	NA	TRBV7-3	TRBJ2-5	CASSLADQETQYF	TGTGCCAGCAGCTTAGCGGACCAAGAGACCCAGTACTTC
NA	TRBD2	TRBV20-1	TRBJ2-7	CSARETSEPYEQYF	TGCAGTGCTAGAGAGACTAGCGAGCCCTACGAGCAGTACTTC
NA	NA	TRBV28	TRBJ2-3	CASRTGRTDTQYF	TGTGCCAGCAGAACGGGACGGACAGATACGCAGTATTTT
few	TRBD2	TRBV28	TRBJ2-1	CASSSHLTSGDRSEQFF	TGTGCCAGCAGTTCACACCTGACTAGCGGGGACAGGAGTGAGCAGTTCTTC
NA	NA	TRBV6-1	TRBJ2-1	CTSRLYNEQFF	TGTACCAGCAGATTATACAATGAGCAGTTCTTC